This record covers a single T cell receptor beta chain. The antigen is unknown. This specimen belongs to a study of OX40 agonist ivuxolimab in advanced cancers. Broader study findings: At doses 0.1 to 3.0 mg/kg, CD4+ and CD8+ clones expanded.

Trimming left V 3 bases short and J 8 bases short, with 13 bases between. CDR1 SNHLY and CDR2 FYNNEI come from the germline V gene. The length of the CDR3 is 13 residues. Only in-frame clones appear in the TCRdb table, and some are missing; sequencing was by immunoSEQ multiplex PCR. The sample holds 15,000 to 25,000 clones; 83% are singletons and the top ten take 53%. The rearrangement links TRBV2 to TRBJ1-2; D not resolved. Sequencing used CD4+ or CD8+ T cells sorted from blood, obtained in a trial of the OX40 agonist ivuxolimab. The clonotype originates from an adult with an advanced solid tumor such as melanoma, head and neck, liver or kidney cancer. CDR3 nucleotide sequence: TGTGCCAGCAGTGATGCGACACCGGAGGGCTACACCTTC. Translation: CASSDATPEGYTF.